This T cell receptor beta chain was observed in a study of cytomegalovirus exposure and HLA in healthy donors (TCRdb year 2017). Background on the whole study: In an earlier analysis of 550 to 750 of the donors, 250 to 350 Gb of sequence data and about 110 million unique TCR beta sequences from about 179 million T cells were reported. An early release that covered some 640 HLA-typed donors contained approximately 300 gigabases of sequencing data and tens of millions of unique TCR sequences. Of the roughly 400 genotyped donors, about 80% fell in the genetic ancestry cluster associated with self-reported Caucasian donors. The study aimed to test whether cataloging public T cell receptors could reveal signatures of past pathogen exposure. The T cell repertoires of about 700 subjects were profiled by immunosequencing and related to cytomegalovirus serostatus. In addition to the first cohort of several hundred subjects, a separate validation cohort of approximately 130 different subjects was used. High-throughput TCR immunosequencing, statistical association of individual TCRs with disease status, and machine learning were combined to predict cytomegalovirus infection status. A later analysis re-analyzed previously published TCR beta repertoires from 550 to 700 donors and added high-resolution HLA genotyping to study TCR occurrence patterns. Rather than using new phenotypic data, the later analysis identified candidate immune exposures from TCR beta sequences and from how often those sequences occurred across donors. To decide whether each TCR beta V gene segment behaved as functional or pseudogenic, an earlier analysis of some 540 of the donors relied on high-throughput TCR beta sequencing. Donor age, sex, ethnicity and CMV serostatus were collected together with the repertoire data. A later genetic analysis took genome-wide SNP genotypes for 398 of the 666 donors and used that subset as a discovery cohort. Every repertoire in the discovery cohort had been generated on one and the same sequencing platform. Class I and class II HLA loci were covered by the typing at four-digit resolution. The number of typed donors differed by locus: about 620-630 for A, B, C, DRB1 and DQB1; 500 to 550 for DQA1; around 580 for DPA1; and around 450 for DPB1. Four to six DR-DQ haplotypes were handled as single units for association and clustering, since linkage in the cohort was strong. Among 300 to 500 genotyped donors of the cohort, an average of about 240,000 unique TCR beta nucleotide sequences was sequenced per donor, of which about 19% were non-productive. The study at large found these results: According to a later analysis, parvovirus B19, influenza, CMV and Epstein-Barr virus appeared linked to several top co-occurrence clusters. A later analysis associated around 16,000 TCR beta sequences with specific HLA alleles at a false discovery rate of 0.05. A further reported finding was that TCR beta sequences accurately predicted the HLA-A and HLA-B alleles for most subjects in the first cohort. It was suggested by the authors that the approach could potentially be generalized to other disease states and immunological phenotypes. Roughly uniform sequencing depth across donors was assumed in presence/absence analyses, although this assumption may not hold. Because the 87-base-pair reads could not distinguish some IMGT-functional V segments, including TRBV6-2 and TRBV6-3, those segments were excluded. The classifier was reported to diagnose cytomegalovirus status with high specificity and sensitivity in both the original and validation cohorts. A group of highly shared sequence variants was considered likely to be a technical artifact of the sequencing pipeline. Most TCR sequences were observed very rarely across donors, whereas some public TCRs were present in many individuals. A later genetic analysis associated a missense DCLRE1C variant with V-gene and J-gene trimming of TCR beta chains, and an independent cohort replicated the association. In the study, 150 to 200 TCR beta chains were listed as associated with cytomegalovirus. Compared with the roughly 710-donor mean, donors in an Asian-associated ancestry cluster had fewer N-insertions in productive TCRs, according to a later genetic analysis. In a later analysis, the rate of TCR association differed among HLA loci, with DRB1 alleles having the most associated TCRs and HLA-C alleles having the fewest. The cohort was sequenced for TCR beta chains only, and without alpha or paired-chain data the features that could be detected were limited. Linkage disequilibrium might explain the correlated functional status among segregating V segments, but an unknown experimental factor could not be ruled out. Strong co-occurrence of HLA alleles, especially DR and DQ, made assigning TCR associations to individual alleles difficult. In an earlier analysis of some 550 of the donors, most TCR beta V segments were observed in productive rearrangements about 87% or about 30% of the time, broadly matching IMGT annotations. Most CMV-associated TCR beta chains appeared to be HLA-restricted in a later analysis, and the HLA associations seemed to be driven largely by CMV exposure. In a later analysis, HLA-associated TCR beta chains showed more clonal expansion and lower generation probabilities than non-associated chains that were equally common. The only immune exposure information available for the cohort was CMV serostatus. Seventeen rarely observed V segments, including chromosome 9 orphons, were excluded from the earlier analysis of just under 600 of the donors because counts were too low. In vitro tests confirmed that a few of the cytomegalovirus-associated TCR beta chains recognize cytomegalovirus antigens. Because HLA typing was unavailable for some donors at each locus, only the typed subset was used in association tests.

This clone was detected a few times. The target of this receptor is not known. The sample holds no much larger clone one base away, and base qualities are not on file. The cohort consisted of more than 650 healthy bone marrow donors. All cohort members were sampled while nominally healthy, although unrecorded immune exposures were likely present. The donor was CMV seronegative and belonged to the group of under 400 seronegative cohort members. Every donor gave a peripheral blood sample, and the peripheral blood mononuclear cells from that sample were used for TCR beta sequencing. Genomic DNA was extracted from the blood cell samples with the Qiagen DNeasy Blood Extraction Kit. According to the germline V gene, CDR1 reads SGHRS and CDR2 reads YFSETQ. The CDR3 goes from the cysteine to the phenylalanine over 14 residues. The kept DNA is CDR3 alone, 42 bases in frame from the first base. V loses 2 bases at its end and J loses 8 bases; junction bases beyond the gene matches: 6.

Library preparation was by the immunoSEQ multiplex PCR assay. For the multiplex PCR, a mixture combining 60 forward primers for TCR Vbeta segments and 13 reverse primers for TCR Jbeta segments was used. The CDR3 region of rearranged TCR beta genes was amplified from genomic DNA by a multiplex PCR assay. The amplified TCR beta libraries were sequenced on the Illumina HiSeq System as 87-base-pair reads. The source study handled its data this way. Across the 700 or so repertoires, a later analysis counted 80 million or so unique TCR beta chains, around 11 million of which were shared by at least two donors. Raw reads were error-corrected and collapsed into unique sequences with a nearest-neighbor algorithm that merged closely related sequences to remove PCR and sequencing errors. V, D and J gene segments were assigned by aligning CDR3 sequences to IMGT reference sequences. For a sequence to be retained, a match of at least six nucleotides was required to both a V gene segment and a J gene segment. Rearrangements were called productive when the CDR3 lacked stop codons and stayed in frame with V and J; all others were non-productive. CDR3 was defined according to IMGT convention as the region running from the second conserved V-encoded cysteine to the conserved J-encoded phenylalanine. Sequences without an unambiguous match to a single V gene segment were excluded from the earlier analysis of a few hundred of the donors. In an earlier analysis of about 590 of the donors, a V segment was called functional when productive rearrangements were above 56.7%, and segregating when the standard deviation between donors exceeded 5%. A statistical classification framework was built to diagnose cytomegalovirus status from the catalog of TCR beta chain sequences. In a later analysis, TCR nucleotide sequences were compared against IMGT/GENE-DB human TR gene sequences so that V and J genes could be assigned. In a later analysis, CDR3 sequences and most-parsimonious VDJ recombination scenarios were assigned using the TCRdist pipeline. In a later analysis, each TCR beta chain was defined by its CDR3 amino acid sequence together with its V-gene family, and reads without a unique V-gene family were excluded. As a way to deal with suspected cross-contamination and a sequencing artifact, a later analysis dropped roughly 620 nucleotide sequences that were highly shared and had low generation probability. In a later analysis, a clonal expansion index was calculated for each public chain from normalized within-repertoire ranks of inferred template counts. In a later analysis, generation probabilities were computed using a VDJ recombination model fitted to out-of-frame rearrangements, and the results were checked against IGoR. In a later analysis, TCR-TCR, TCR-HLA and TCR-CMV co-occurrence was scored with hypergeometric tests, and a repertoire-size bias correction was applied to TCR pairs. In a later analysis, false discovery rates were estimated by permuting HLA or CMV assignments 20 times. In a later analysis, co-occurring TCRs were grouped with DBSCAN, and TCRdist sequence similarity was added when clustering was performed within HLA-allele-positive subsets. Repertoires with fewer than 30,000 or more than 120,000 public chains, plus five repertoires with anomalous nucleotide sharing, were excluded from co-occurrence clustering. TCRdb provides this immuneACCESS table in a form limited to in-frame rearrangements. Some clones are lacking; in checked studies, under half of them reflect an unresolved V gene, and why the rest are absent is not known. That table gives V, J and clone size, and the DNA gave D and trimming. The table for this sample lists approximately 200,000 clones; around 85% of them were counted only once. Over 2% of the sample lies in the top ten.

The TCR originated in a woman aged 45-65 years in good health and CMV-seronegative. The chain employs TRBV5-1 and TRBJ2-1, with 8 middle bases fitting TRBD2. Sequenced material: PBMCs. The CDR3 here reads CASSFQAGADEQFF. The nucleotide sequence is TGCGCCAGCAGCTTTCAAGCGGGAGCGGATGAGCAGTTCTTC.